The TCR beta chain under discussion was sequenced for a study of blood T cell repertoires in COVID-19. The protocol was immunoSEQ multiplex PCR, while the TCRdb copy is restricted to in-frame clones and leaves out a portion. The table has 300,000 to 350,000 clones, around 90% seen once. This clone was observed a single time. This CDR3 has 16 amino acids. Germline CDR1 is SGHRS and CDR2 is YFSETQ. After removal of 4 bases from V and 2 bases from J, the junction contained 7 bases not matched to a gene. This clonotype was sampled from a young woman with COVID-19, enrolled during active disease. This chain connects TRBV5-1 to TRBJ2-5; TRBD2 matches at 11 bases. Source material: peripheral blood. CDR3 protein: CASSAAGTSGQETQYF. CDR3 bases: TGCGCCAGCAGCGCCGCCGGGACTAGCGGACAAGAGACCCAGTACTTC.